Listed here is a single TCR beta chain. The V end lost 4 bases, the J end lost 2 bases, and 15 bases lay between the germline ends. Germline V gene sequence: CDR1 LNHDA, CDR2 SQIVND (reference sequence). The CDR3 totals 16 residues. Patients in Seattle were enrolled during active infection, then followed longitudinally. The data were obtained in a study of blood T cell repertoires in COVID-19. Study background: Sites in the United States, Italy and Spain provided acute and convalescent COVID-19 samples.

Assay used: immunoSEQ multiplex PCR; TCRdb lists only in-frame clones, some missing. The sample has 80,000 to 100,000 clones, roughly 88% seen once. The sequenced sample consisted of peripheral blood. This chain joins TRBV19 and TRBJ2-1, with D possibly TRBD1 on 6 matching bases. The clonotype originates from a man aged 50 to 59 with COVID-19, enrolled during active disease. This CDR3 is CASSTQGSGTYNEQFF. DNA for the CDR3: TGTGCCAGTAGTACCCAGGGGTCAGGAACCTACAATGAGCAGTTCTTC.